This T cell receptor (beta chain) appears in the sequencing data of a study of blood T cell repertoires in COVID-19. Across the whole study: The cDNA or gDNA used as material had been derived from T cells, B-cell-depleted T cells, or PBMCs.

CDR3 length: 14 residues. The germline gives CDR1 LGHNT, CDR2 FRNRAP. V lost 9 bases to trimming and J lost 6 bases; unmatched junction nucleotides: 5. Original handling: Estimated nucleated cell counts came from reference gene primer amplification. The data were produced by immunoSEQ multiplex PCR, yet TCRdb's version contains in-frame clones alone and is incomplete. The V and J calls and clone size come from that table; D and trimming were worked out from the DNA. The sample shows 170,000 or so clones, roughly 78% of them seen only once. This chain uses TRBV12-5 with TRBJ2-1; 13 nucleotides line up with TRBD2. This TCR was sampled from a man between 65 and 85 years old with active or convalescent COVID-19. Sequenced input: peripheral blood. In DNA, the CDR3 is TGTGCTAGCTCTTGGACTAGCGGGAGCAATGAGCAGTTCTTC. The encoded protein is CASSWTSGSNEQFF.